These 8 T cell receptor beta chains came from one sample sequenced in a study of neurological immune-mediated disorders. MiXCR, run by TCRdb on the 5' RACE reads, gives a single entry per CDR3 protein. Altogether about 22,000 distinct CDR3 sequences are present, over 9.5% being singletons, with the ten largest covering about 22%. Sequencing was carried out using PBMCs. All receptors derive from a woman aged 55-75 years with HTLV-1-associated myelopathy (HAM/TSP).

This clonotype was seen many times. This chain uses TRBV6-5 with TRBJ1-2, with D possibly being TRBD1 (6 bases). The CDR3 extends over 13 amino acids. Trimming removed 7 bases from V and 3 bases from J, with 12 bases in between. The V gene's germline CDR1 is MNHEY and CDR2 SVGAGI. This CDR3 is CASIGGGDYGYTF. Here the CDR3 DNA reads TGTGCCAGCATCGGAGGGGGGGACTATGGCTACACCTTC.

This clonotype was picked up many times. The rearrangement joins TRBV20-1 to TRBJ1-2, with D maybe TRBD1 (6 bases). With 5 bases removed from V and 4 bases from J, the gap between germline ends came to 23 bases. Germline V gives CDR1 DFQATT, CDR2 SNEGSKA (reference sequence). The CDR3 runs 16 residues. The CDR3 spells CSARQRGTLAPYGYTF. CDR3 sequence (DNA): TGCAGTGCTCGCCAAAGGGGGACACTCGCCCCCTATGGCTACACCTTC.

The chain uses TRBV20-1 and TRBJ1-5; maybe TRBD1 (6 bases). The V gene lost 3 bases and the J gene lost 0 bases, with 18 bases spanning the gap. The CDR3 covers 17 residues. Germline CDR1 and CDR2: DFQATT and SNEGSKA (reference sequence). The chain's CDR3 is CSASPRGGAYSNQPQHF. DNA for the CDR3: TGCAGTGCTAGCCCCCGAGGGGGGGCCTATAGCAATCAGCCCCAGCATTTT.

By sample fraction, this clonotype is medium-sized. The chain combines TRBV5-5 with TRBJ1-2; possibly TRBD1 for D (5 bases). The CDR3 has 16 amino acids. Germline values: CDR1 SGHKS, CDR2 YYEKEE (reference sequence). V was clipped by 0 bases and J by 4 bases, with 16 bases between them. In DNA form, the CDR3 reads TGTGCCAGCAGCTTGGGCCCCAGACAGTCCGGCTATGGCTACACCTTC. This codes for CASSLGPRQSGYGYTF.

This clonotype was recorded many times. The chain couples TRBV5-1 to TRBJ2-2, with D hard to call. CDR1 and CDR2 from the germline V gene are SGHRS and YFSETQ. The CDR3 covers 12 residues. The germline V and J ends were trimmed by 9 bases and 8 bases, with 14 bases remaining between them. CDR3 residues: CATFEGQGELFF. The CDR3 DNA is TGCGCCACGTTTGAAGGCCAGGGGGAGCTGTTTTTT.

This clonotype was counted many times. This chain connects TRBV12-3 or TRBV12-4 to TRBJ2-7, with 10 bases identical to TRBD1. V trimming: 6 bases; J trimming: 2 bases; junction bases outside the gene matches: 10. This CDR3 has 16 residues. DNA of the CDR3: TGTGCCAGCAGCAGTACAGACAGGGGGCTCACCTACGAGCAGTACTTC. Protein sequence: CASSSTDRGLTYEQYF.

In this sample, this clonotype turned up many times. The rearrangement joins TRBV10-2 to TRBJ1-2, with TRBD1 as a possible D gene (5 bases). CDR3 size: 12 residues. Trimming pared 8 bases from V and 2 bases from J, leaving 9 bases between. Per the germline V gene, CDR1 is WSHSY and CDR2 is SAAADI. Here the CDR3 DNA reads TGCGCCAGCGCAGGGAGCAACTATGGCTACACCTTC. It codes for CASAGSNYGYTF.

This clonotype was detected many times. This chain uses TRBV6-6 with TRBJ1-3, with D uncertain. The CDR3 is made up of 14 amino acids. Germline V gene sequence: CDR1 MNHNY, CDR2 SVGAGI (reference sequence). Trimming took 6 bases from V and 0 from J, leaving 9 bases between them. CDR3 in amino acids: CASSPAGSGNTIYF. The CDR3 region has the DNA TGTGCCAGCAGCCCCGCGGGCTCTGGAAACACCATATATTTT.